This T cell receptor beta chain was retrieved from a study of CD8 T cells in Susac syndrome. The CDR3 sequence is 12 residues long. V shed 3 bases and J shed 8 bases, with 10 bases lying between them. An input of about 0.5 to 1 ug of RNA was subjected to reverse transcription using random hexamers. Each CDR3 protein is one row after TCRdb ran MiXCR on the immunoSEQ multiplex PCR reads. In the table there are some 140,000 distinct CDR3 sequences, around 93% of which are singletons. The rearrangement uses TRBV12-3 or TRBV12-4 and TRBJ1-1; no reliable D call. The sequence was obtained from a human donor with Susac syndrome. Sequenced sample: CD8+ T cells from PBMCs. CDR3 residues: CASSFGVPEAFF. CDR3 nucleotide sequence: TGTGCCAGCAGTTTCGGAGTCCCGGAAGCTTTCTTT.